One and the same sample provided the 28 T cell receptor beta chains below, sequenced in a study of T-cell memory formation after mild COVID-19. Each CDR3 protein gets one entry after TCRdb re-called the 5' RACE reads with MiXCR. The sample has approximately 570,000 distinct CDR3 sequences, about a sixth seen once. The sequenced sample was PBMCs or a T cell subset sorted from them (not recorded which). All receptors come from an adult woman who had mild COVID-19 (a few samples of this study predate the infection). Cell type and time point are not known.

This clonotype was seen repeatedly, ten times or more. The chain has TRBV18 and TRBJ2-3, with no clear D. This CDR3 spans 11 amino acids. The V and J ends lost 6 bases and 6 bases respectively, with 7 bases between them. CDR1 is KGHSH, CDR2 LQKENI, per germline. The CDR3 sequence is CASSPKDTQYF. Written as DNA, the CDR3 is TGTGCCAGCTCCCCAAAGGATACGCAGTATTTT. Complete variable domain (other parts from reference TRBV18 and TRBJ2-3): NAGVMQNPRHLVRRRGQEARLRCSPMKGHSHVYWYRQLPEEGLKFMVYLQKENIIDESGMPKERFSAEFPKEGPSILRIQQVVRGDSAAYFCASSPKDTQYFGPGTRLTVL.

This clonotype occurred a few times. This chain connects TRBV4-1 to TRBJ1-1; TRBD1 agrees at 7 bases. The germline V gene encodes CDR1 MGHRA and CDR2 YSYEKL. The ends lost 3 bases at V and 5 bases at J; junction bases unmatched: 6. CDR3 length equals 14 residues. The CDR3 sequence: CASSQKTGSTEAFF. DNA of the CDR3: TGCGCCAGCAGCCAGAAGACAGGGTCTACTGAAGCTTTCTTT.

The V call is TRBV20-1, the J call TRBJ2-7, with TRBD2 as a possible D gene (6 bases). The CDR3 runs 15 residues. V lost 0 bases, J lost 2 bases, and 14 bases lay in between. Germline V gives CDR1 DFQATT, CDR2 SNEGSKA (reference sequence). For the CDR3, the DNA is TGCAGTGCTAGAGATCCCTCAGGGAGGACCTACGAGCAGTACTTC. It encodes CSARDPSGRTYEQYF.

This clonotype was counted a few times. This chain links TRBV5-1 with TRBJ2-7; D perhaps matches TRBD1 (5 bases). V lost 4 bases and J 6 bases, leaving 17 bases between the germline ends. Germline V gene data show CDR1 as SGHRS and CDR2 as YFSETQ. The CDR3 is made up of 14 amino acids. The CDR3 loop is CASSHFQGSSEQYF. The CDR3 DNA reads TGCGCCAGCAGCCATTTCCAGGGTTCTTCCGAGCAGTACTTC.

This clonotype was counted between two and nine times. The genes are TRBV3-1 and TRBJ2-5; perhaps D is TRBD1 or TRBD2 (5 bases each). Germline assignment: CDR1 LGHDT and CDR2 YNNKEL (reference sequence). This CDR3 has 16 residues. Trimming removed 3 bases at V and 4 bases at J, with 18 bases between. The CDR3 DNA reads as TGTGCCAGCAGCCAGAGACCGGGACGGAGGACAGAGACCCAGTACTTC. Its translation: CASSQRPGRRTETQYF.

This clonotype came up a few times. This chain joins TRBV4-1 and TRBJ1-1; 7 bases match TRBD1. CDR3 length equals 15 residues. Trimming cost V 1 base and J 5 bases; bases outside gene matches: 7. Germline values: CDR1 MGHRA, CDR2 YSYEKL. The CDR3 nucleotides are TGCGCCAGCAGCCAAGGGGCGACAGGGTGGACTGAAGCTTTCTTT. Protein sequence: CASSQGATGWTEAFF.

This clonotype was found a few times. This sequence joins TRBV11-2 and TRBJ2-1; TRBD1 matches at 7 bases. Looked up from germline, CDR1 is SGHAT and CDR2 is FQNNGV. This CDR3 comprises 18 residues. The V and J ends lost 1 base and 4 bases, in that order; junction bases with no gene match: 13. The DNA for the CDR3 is TGTGCCAGCAGCTTAGCCCCCTTGACAGGGCCAGGATACAATGAGCAGTTCTTC. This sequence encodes CASSLAPLTGPGYNEQFF.

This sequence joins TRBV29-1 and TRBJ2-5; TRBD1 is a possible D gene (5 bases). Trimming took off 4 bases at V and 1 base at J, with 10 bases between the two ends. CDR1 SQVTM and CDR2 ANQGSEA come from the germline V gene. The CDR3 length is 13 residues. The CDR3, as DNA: TGCAGCGTTGGTGGGGCCTTCCAAGAGACCCAGTACTTC. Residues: CSVGGAFQETQYF.

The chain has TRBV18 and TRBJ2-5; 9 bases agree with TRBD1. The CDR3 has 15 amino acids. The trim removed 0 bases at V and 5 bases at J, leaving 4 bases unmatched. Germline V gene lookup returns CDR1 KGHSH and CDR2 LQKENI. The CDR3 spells CASSPPTGTGETQYF. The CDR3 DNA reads TGTGCCAGCTCACCACCAACCGGGACAGGGGAGACCCAGTACTTC.

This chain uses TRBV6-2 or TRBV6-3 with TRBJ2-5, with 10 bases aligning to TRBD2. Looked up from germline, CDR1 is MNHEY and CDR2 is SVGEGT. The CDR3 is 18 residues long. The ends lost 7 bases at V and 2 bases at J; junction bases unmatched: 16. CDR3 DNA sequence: TGTGCCAGCACAAGAAGGCTAGCGGGGGTTAGAACACAAGAGACCCAGTACTTC. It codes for CASTRRLAGVRTQETQYF.

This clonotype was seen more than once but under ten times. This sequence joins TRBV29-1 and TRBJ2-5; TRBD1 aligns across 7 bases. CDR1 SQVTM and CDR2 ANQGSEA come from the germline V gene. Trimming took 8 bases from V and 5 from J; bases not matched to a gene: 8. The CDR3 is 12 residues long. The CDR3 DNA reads TGCAGCACCCGACAGGGCGGGGAGACCCAGTACTTC. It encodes CSTRQGGETQYF.

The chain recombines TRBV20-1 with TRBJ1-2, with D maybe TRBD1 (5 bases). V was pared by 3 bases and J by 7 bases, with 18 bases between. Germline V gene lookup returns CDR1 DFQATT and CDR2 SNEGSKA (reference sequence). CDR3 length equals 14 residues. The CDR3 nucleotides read TGCAGTGCTAGTAATGATGGGGGAATTGGTGGCTACACCTTC. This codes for CSASNDGGIGGYTF.

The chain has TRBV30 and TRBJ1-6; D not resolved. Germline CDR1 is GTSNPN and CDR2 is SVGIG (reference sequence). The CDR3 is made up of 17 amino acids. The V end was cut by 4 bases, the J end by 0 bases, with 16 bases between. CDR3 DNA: TGTGCCTGGAAGGTTGATGAGGGTTTCTCCTATAATTCACCCCTCCACTTT. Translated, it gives CAWKVDEGFSYNSPLHF. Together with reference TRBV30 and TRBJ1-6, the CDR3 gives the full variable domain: SQTIHQWPATLVQPVGSPLSLECTVEGTSNPNLYWYRQAAGRGLQLLFYSVGIGQISSEVPQNLSASRPQDRQFILSSKKLLLSDSGFYLCAWKVDEGFSYNSPLHFGNGTRLTVT.

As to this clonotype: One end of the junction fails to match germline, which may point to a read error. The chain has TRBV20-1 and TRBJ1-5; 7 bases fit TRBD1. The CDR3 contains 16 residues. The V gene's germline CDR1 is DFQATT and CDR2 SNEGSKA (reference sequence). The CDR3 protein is CSARKRGQVSNQHQHF. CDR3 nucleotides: TGCAGTGCTAGAAAACGTGGACAGGTCAGCAATCAGCACCAGCATTTT.

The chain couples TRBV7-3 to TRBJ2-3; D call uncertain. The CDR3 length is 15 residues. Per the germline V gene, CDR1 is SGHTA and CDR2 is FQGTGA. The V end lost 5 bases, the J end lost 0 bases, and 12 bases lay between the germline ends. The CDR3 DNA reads TGTGCCAGCAGCCGCCTGGCTCACAGCACAGATACGCAGTATTTT. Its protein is CASSRLAHSTDTQYF.

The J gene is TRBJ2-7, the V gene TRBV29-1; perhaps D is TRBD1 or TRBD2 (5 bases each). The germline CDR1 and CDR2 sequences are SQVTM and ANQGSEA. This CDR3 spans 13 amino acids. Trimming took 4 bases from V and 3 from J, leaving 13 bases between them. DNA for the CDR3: TGCAGCGTTGCCACCGGGACGGACTACGAGCAGTACTTC. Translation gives CSVATGTDYEQYF.

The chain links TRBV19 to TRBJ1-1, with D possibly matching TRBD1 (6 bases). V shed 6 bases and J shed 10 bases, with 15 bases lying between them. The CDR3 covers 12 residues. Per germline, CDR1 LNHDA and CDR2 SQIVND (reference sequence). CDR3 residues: CASSSGGNGAFF. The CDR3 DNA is TGTGCCAGTAGCTCCGGGGGCAATGGAGCTTTCTTT.

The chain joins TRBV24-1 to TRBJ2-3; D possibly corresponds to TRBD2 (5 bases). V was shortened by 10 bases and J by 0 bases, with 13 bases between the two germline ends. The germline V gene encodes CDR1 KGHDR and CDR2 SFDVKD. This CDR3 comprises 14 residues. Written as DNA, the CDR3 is TGTGCCACTCGGGGTAGCTCGAGCACAGATACGCAGTATTTT. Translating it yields CATRGSSSTDTQYF.

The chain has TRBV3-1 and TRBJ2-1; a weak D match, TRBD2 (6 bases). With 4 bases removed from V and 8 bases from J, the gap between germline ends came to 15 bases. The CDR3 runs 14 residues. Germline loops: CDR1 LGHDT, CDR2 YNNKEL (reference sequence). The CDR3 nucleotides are TGTGCCAGCAGCCCCCGGGACTCCTCGCATGAGCAGTTCTTC. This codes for CASSPRDSSHEQFF.

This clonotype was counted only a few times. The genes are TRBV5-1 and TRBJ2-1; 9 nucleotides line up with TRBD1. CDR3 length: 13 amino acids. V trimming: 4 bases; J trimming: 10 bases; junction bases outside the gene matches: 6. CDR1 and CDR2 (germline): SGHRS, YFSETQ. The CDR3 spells CASSGGTGREQFF. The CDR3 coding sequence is TGCGCCAGCAGCGGGGGGACAGGGCGGGAGCAGTTCTTC.

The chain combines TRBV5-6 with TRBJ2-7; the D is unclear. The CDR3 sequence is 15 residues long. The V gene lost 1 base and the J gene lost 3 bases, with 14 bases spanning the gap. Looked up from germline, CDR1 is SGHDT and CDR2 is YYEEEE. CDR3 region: CASSLSVDYNYEQYF. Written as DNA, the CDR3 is TGTGCCAGCAGCTTGTCCGTCGATTATAACTACGAGCAGTACTTC.

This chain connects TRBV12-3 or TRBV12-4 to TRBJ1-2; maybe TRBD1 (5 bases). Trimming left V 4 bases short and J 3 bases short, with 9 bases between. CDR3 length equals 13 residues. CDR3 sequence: CASSWDGDYGYTF. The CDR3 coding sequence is TGTGCCAGCAGTTGGGACGGAGACTATGGCTACACCTTC.

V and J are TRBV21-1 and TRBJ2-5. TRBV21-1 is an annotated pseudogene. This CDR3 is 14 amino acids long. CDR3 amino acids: CASSNRSFQETQYF. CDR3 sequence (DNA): TGTGCCAGCAGCAATCGGTCTTTCCAAGAGACCCAGTACTTC.

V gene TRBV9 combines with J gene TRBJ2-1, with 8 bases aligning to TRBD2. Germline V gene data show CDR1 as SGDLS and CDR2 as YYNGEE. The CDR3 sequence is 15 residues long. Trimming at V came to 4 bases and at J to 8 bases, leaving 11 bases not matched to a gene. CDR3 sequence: CASSFRGGYGHEQFF. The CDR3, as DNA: TGTGCCAGCAGCTTCCGGGGGGGCTATGGCCATGAGCAGTTCTTC.

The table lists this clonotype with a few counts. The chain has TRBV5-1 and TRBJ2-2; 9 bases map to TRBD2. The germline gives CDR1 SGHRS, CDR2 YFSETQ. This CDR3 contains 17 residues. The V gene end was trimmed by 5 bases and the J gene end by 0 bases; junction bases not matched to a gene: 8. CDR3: CASSPAPSGANTGELFF. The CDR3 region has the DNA TGCGCCAGCAGTCCCGCACCTAGCGGGGCGAACACCGGGGAGCTGTTTTTT.

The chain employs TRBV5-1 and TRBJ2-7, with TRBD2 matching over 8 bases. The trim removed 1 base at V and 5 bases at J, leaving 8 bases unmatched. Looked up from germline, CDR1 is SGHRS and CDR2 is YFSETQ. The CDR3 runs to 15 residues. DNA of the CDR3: TGCGCCAGCAGCTTGCGTGCAGGGCGGGAGGACGAGCAGTACTTC. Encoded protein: CASSLRAGREDEQYF.

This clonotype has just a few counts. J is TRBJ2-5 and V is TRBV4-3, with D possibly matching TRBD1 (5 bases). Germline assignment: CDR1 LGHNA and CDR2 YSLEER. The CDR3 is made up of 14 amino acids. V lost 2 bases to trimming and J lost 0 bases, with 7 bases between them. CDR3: CASSQQGYQETQYF. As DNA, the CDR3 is TGCGCCAGCAGCCAACAGGGCTACCAAGAGACCCAGTACTTC.

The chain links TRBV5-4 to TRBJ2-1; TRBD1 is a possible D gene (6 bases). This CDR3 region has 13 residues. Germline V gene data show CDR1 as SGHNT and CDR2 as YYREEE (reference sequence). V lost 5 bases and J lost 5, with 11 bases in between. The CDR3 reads CASRDSGDNEQFF. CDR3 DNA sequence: TGTGCCAGCAGGGACAGTGGGGACAATGAGCAGTTCTTC.